The clone carrying this TCR beta chain was seen more than once but under ten times. No antigen is known for it. The data were obtained in a study of lymphopenia after photon versus proton radiotherapy. Overall study findings and caveats: Relative stability marked proton patients; photon patients lost diversity and naive cells. Better survival with proton therapy was suggested as possible, not demonstrated. Post-nadir diversity loss with photons came from oligoclonal expansion, particularly CD8+ Temra cells. Post-nadir TCR diversity decline inversely tracked overall survival among those who died.

TCRdb's copy holds only in-frame clones and misses some; the assay was immunoSEQ multiplex PCR. Among about 15,000 clones listed, around 86% were seen once. Trimming stripped 4 bases from V and 3 bases from J, with 7 bases between. Germline CDR1 is LNHNV and CDR2 is YYDKDF (reference sequence). This CDR3 has 13 amino acids. The sample consisted of peripheral blood, taken from a patient treated with proton-based radiotherapy. V is TRBV15 and J is TRBJ1-5; D not certain. The source of this sequence is a man between 70 and 80 years old with pancreatic cancer. The DNA for the CDR3 is TGTGCCACCAGCACGGACCCCAATCAGCCCCAGCATTTT. Protein: CATSTDPNQPQHF.